The clone carrying this T cell receptor beta chain appeared a single time. The data derive from a study of cytomegalovirus exposure and HLA in healthy donors. The assay was immunoSEQ multiplex PCR, and TCRdb's table has in-frame clones only and misses some. The sample includes some 140,000 clones, 84% seen only once; the top ten take 1.4%. The sequenced material came from PBMCs. The receptor comes from a woman under 40 in good health and CMV-seronegative.

The CDR3 DNA reads TGTGCCAGCAGTTCAGACAGGGGAGCTTTCTTT. Translation: CASSSDRGAFF. The chain has TRBV6-1 and TRBJ1-1, with TRBD1 matching over 8 bases. This CDR3 has 11 amino acids. J lost 10 bases, V lost 5 bases, and 3 bases had no gene match. Germline CDR1 MNHNS, CDR2 SASEGT.